The present T cell receptor (beta chain) was sequenced within a study of blood T cell repertoires in COVID-19. Assay: immunoSEQ multiplex PCR; the TCRdb copy retains only in-frame clones and omits some. The profile shows 350,000 to 400,000 clones, over 75% of them singletons. This CDR3 is 13 amino acids long. Germline CDR1 is LGHNT and CDR2 is FRNRAP. V was trimmed by 3 bases and J by 4 bases, leaving 10 bases between them. This chain links TRBV12-5 with TRBJ2-7; unclear D gene. This clonotype was obtained from a man aged 40-55 years in a cohort exposed to, infected with or recovered from COVID-19 (not recorded which). The sequenced sample was PBMCs or T cells enriched from blood (not recorded which). The CDR3, as DNA: TGTGCTAGTGGTTTTAAAGTGACTTACGAGCAGTACTTC. It encodes CASGFKVTYEQYF.